What follows is one T cell receptor (beta chain) and its context. This specimen comes from a study of blood T cell repertoires in COVID-19. TCRdb's table, derived via immunoSEQ multiplex PCR, lists solely in-frame clones and lacks some. Of about 400,000 clones listed, approximately 90% are singletons. Each participant's cohort was designated according to participant-reported clinical history. The recovered donors of Cohort 3 showed two negative PCRs, clearance, or symptom resolution. The receptor's source is a woman between 50 and 59 years old who had recovered from COVID-19. The sequenced material came from PBMCs or T cells enriched from blood (not recorded which).

The CDR3 DNA follows: TGTGCCAGCTCCCACGACAGGCGGGCCGGGGACTATGGCTACACCTTC. Translation gives CASSHDRRAGDYGYTF. V gene TRBV18 combines with J gene TRBJ1-2; possibly TRBD1 for D (6 bases). CDR1 is KGHSH and CDR2 is LQKENI in the germline V gene. With 6 bases removed from V and 3 bases from J, the gap between germline ends came to 20 bases. The CDR3 runs to 16 residues. The full variable domain, with the rest looked up from reference TRBV18 and TRBJ1-2, is NAGVMQNPRHLVRRRGQEARLRCSPMKGHSHVYWYRQLPEEGLKFMVYLQKENIIDESGMPKERFSAEFPKEGPSILRIQQVVRGDSAAYFCASSHDRRAGDYGYTFGSGTRLTVV.